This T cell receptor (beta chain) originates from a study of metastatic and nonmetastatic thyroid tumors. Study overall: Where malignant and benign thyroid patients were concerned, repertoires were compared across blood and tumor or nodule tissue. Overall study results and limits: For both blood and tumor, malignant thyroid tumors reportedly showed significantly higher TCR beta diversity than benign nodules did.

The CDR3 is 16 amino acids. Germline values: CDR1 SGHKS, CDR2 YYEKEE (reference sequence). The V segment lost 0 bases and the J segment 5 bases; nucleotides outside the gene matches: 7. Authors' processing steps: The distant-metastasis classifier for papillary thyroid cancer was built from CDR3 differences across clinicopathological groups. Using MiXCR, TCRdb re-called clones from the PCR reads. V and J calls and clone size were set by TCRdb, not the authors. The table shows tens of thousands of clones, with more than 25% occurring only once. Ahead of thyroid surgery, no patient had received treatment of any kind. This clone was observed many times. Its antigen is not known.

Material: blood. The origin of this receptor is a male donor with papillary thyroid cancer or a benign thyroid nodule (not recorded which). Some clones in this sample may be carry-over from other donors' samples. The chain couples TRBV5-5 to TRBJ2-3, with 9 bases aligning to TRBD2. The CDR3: CASSLASREGLDTQYF. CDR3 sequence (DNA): TGTGCCAGCAGCTTGGCCTCGCGGGAGGGATTAGATACGCAGTATTTT.